Detailed here is one T cell receptor (beta chain). The source of the sample is a study of B cell selection in AIRE deficiency. Trimming took off 3 bases at V and 5 bases at J, with 11 bases between the two ends. The CDR3 has 14 amino acids. In germline, CDR1 is MNHEY, CDR2 SMNVEV (reference sequence). Conventional CD4 T cells were sorted as CD4+CD127+ cells. Sequencing was performed with immunoSEQ multiplex PCR; in TCRdb, only in-frame clones are kept and a portion is missing. The table includes some 24,000 clones, 95% to 97% detected once. The receptor comes from a human donor with AIRE deficiency. Specimen: conventional CD4+ T cells sorted from PBMCs. The chain links TRBV27 to TRBJ1-5, with D perhaps matching TRBD1 (5 bases). CDR3 sequence: CASSFQGPDQPQHF. CDR3 sequence (DNA): TGTGCCAGCAGTTTTCAGGGTCCAGATCAGCCCCAGCATTTT.